These 8 T cell receptor beta chains share one sample of origin, sequenced in a study of T cells in localized non-small cell lung cancer. Produced via immunoSEQ multiplex PCR; TCRdb's table is partial and in-frame only. This sample yields 2,000 to 2,500 clones, of which roughly 24% are seen a single time; approximately 19% belongs to the top ten. The sample was normal lung tissue next to the tumor, taken before any cancer treatment. These TCRs come from a female donor with stage II lung adenocarcinoma.

CDR3 loop: CASSFNRGGDNEQFF. For the CDR3, the DNA is TGTGCCAGCAGTTTTAACAGGGGAGGAGACAATGAGCAGTTCTTC. This rearrangement joins TRBV11-3 to TRBJ2-1, with D possibly TRBD1 on 7 matching bases. Germline V CDR1 and CDR2: SGHNT, YENEEA. The germline V and J ends were trimmed by 6 bases and 5 bases, with 17 bases remaining between them. The CDR3 contains 15 residues.

This clone has only a few counts. V is TRBV11-3 and J is TRBJ2-7, with D unclear. This CDR3 is 14 amino acids long. Trimming left V 5 bases short and J 5 bases short, with 16 bases between. Germline CDR1 is SGHNT and CDR2 is YENEEA. The CDR3 DNA reads as TGTGCCAGCAGCCCCGATACTACTCCAGACGAGCAGTACTTC. Protein: CASSPDTTPDEQYF.

This clone has a handful of counts. The gene calls are TRBV11-3 and TRBJ2-2; D tentatively reads TRBD1 or TRBD2 (5 bases each). The germline gives CDR1 SGHNT, CDR2 YENEEA. The CDR3 length is 14 residues. The V gene lost 4 bases and the J gene lost 4 bases, with 10 bases spanning the gap. CDR3 sequence (DNA): TGTGCCAGCAGCTCCAGGGAGAGCACCGGGGAGCTGTTTTTT. It yields the protein CASSSRESTGELFF.

The J gene is TRBJ2-2, the V gene TRBV15; D may match TRBD1 or TRBD2 (6 bases each). The CDR3 is made up of 17 amino acids. V was clipped by 0 bases and J by 6 bases, with 17 bases between them. Germline loops: CDR1 LNHNV, CDR2 YYDKDF (reference sequence). The DNA of the CDR3 is TGTGCCACCAGCAGAGATAGGAGGGGGAGGTCAGCCGGGGAGCTGTTTTTT. It translates to CATSRDRRGRSAGELFF.

The V call is TRBV19, the J call TRBJ2-1, with 8 bases fitting TRBD1. The CDR3 consists of 17 residues. From germline, CDR1 is LNHDA and CDR2 SQIVND (reference sequence). V shed 6 bases, J shed 2 bases, and the junction held 12 bases outside the gene matches. CDR3: CASSLGQGLSTYNEQFF. The CDR3 DNA reads TGTGCCAGTAGCCTCGGACAGGGACTTTCAACCTACAATGAGCAGTTCTTC.

The chain recombines TRBV6-8 with TRBJ1-1; TRBD1 aligns across 10 bases. Per the germline V gene, CDR1 is MNHGY and CDR2 is SAAAGT. The V and J ends lost 5 bases and 3 bases, in that order; junction bases with no gene match: 3. The CDR3 is 14 residues long. The CDR3 reads CASSQDRGDTEAFF. In nucleotides, the CDR3 is TGTGCCAGCAGTCAGGACAGGGGGGACACTGAAGCTTTCTTT.

This clone appeared a few times. V is TRBV11-3 and J is TRBJ2-1, with 16 bases identical to TRBD2. The V segment lost 3 bases and the J segment 11 bases; nucleotides outside the gene matches: 4. The CDR3 consists of 15 residues. Germline V gives CDR1 SGHNT, CDR2 YENEEA. CDR3 in amino acids: CASSLGLAGGSKQFF. Written as DNA, the CDR3 is TGTGCCAGCAGCTTGGGACTAGCGGGGGGGAGTAAGCAGTTCTTC.

In its sample, this clone was seen a few times. The chain recombines TRBV11-3 with TRBJ1-2; D gene unclear. With 3 bases removed from V and 8 bases from J, the gap between germline ends came to 22 bases. This CDR3 region has 16 residues. Germline V gene lookup returns CDR1 SGHNT and CDR2 YENEEA. The CDR3 sequence: CASSLANVAGERGYTF. Here the CDR3 DNA reads TGTGCCAGCAGCTTGGCCAACGTGGCTGGGGAGAGGGGCTACACCTTC.